Presented here are 27 T cell receptor beta chains from one specimen sequenced in a study of CD8 T cells in Susac syndrome. Roughly 0.45 to 1 ug RNA was reverse transcribed with random hexamers. TCRdb redid the calling of the immunoSEQ multiplex PCR reads with MiXCR, one entry per CDR3 protein. This sample has a few hundred thousand distinct CDR3 sequences, with about 91% found just once. The source material was CD4+ T cells from PBMCs. The source of these receptors is a human donor with multiple sclerosis.

The chain combines TRBV10-3 with TRBJ2-7; the match to TRBD1 covers 7 bases. The CDR3 is made up of 15 amino acids. Unmatched junction bases numbered 13, after V lost 6 bases and J lost 5 bases. The germline V gene has CDR1 ENHRY and CDR2 SYGVKD. CDR3: CAIRAHKQGNNEQYF. CDR3 nucleotides: TGTGCCATCAGAGCACACAAACAGGGGAACAACGAGCAGTACTTC.

The genes are TRBV30 and TRBJ2-5, with D possibly being TRBD1 or TRBD2 (6 bases each). The CDR3 is 13 amino acids. Germline V CDR1 and CDR2: GTSNPN, SVGIG (reference sequence). V was shortened by 6 bases and J by 4 bases, with 15 bases between the two germline ends. For the CDR3, the DNA is TGTGCCTGCCCCAACGGGGGCGGAGAGACCCAGTACTTC. It codes for CACPNGGGETQYF.

The rearrangement uses TRBV15 and TRBJ2-5; D tentatively fits TRBD1 or TRBD2 (5 bases each). The CDR3 has 15 amino acids. Germline V gene sequence: CDR1 LNHNV, CDR2 YYDKDF (reference sequence). The V end lost 3 bases, the J end lost 4 bases, and 15 bases lay between the germline ends. The CDR3 DNA sequence: TGTGCCACCAGCAGCCCCCGAGGGGCCTTAGAGACCCAGTACTTC. Amino acids: CATSSPRGALETQYF.

This chain uses TRBV20-1 with TRBJ2-3; D gene uncertain. V shed 4 bases and J shed 5 bases, with 10 bases lying between them. This CDR3 region has 12 residues. The germline CDR1 and CDR2 sequences are DFQATT and SNEGSKA (reference sequence). The CDR3 region has the DNA TGCAGTGCTAATAGGGTGGTAGATACGCAGTATTTT. It specifies CSANRVVDTQYF.

The gene calls are TRBV14 and TRBJ2-3; TRBD2 might be the D (6 bases). The CDR3 is 17 amino acids. With 1 base removed from V and 3 bases from J, the gap between germline ends came to 17 bases. Germline V gene sequence: CDR1 SGHDN, CDR2 FVKESK. This CDR3 is CASSQAARRDLTDTQYF. CDR3 sequence (DNA): TGTGCCAGCAGCCAAGCCGCCCGGCGGGATCTTACAGATACGCAGTATTTT.

The chain is built from TRBV6-5 and TRBJ1-3, with D possibly being TRBD1 (6 bases). Germline assignment: CDR1 MNHEY and CDR2 SVGAGI. The CDR3 is 15 amino acids. Trimming pared 2 bases from V and 3 bases from J, leaving 11 bases between. The CDR3, as DNA: TGTGCCAGCAGTTACGGGGCAGGGGTTGGAAACACCATATATTTT. Translation: CASSYGAGVGNTIYF.

V is TRBV12-3 or TRBV12-4 and J is TRBJ2-5; no clear D gene. The length of the CDR3 is 13 residues. V was pared by 3 bases and J by 5 bases, with 10 bases between. CDR3 nucleotide sequence: TGTGCCAGCAGTTTTGGAGCCCCGGAGACCCAGTACTTC. This codes for CASSFGAPETQYF.

The chain carries TRBV9 and TRBJ2-6, with 7 bases that match TRBD2. CDR3 length: 18 residues. V gave up 0 bases and J gave up 0 bases; unmatched junction bases: 6. Germline V CDR1 and CDR2: SGDLS, YYNGEE. The CDR3 loop reads CASSVGGGQSSGANVLTF. DNA for the CDR3: TGTGCCAGCAGCGTAGGGGGAGGGCAGAGCTCTGGGGCCAACGTCCTGACTTTC.

J is TRBJ2-2 and V is TRBV5-1, with TRBD2 matching over 9 bases. Germline CDR1 SGHRS, CDR2 YFSETQ. The CDR3 consists of 16 residues. J was trimmed by 5 bases and V by 4 bases; bases with no gene match: 9. CDR3 residues: CASSPRTSVRTGELFF. As DNA, the CDR3 is TGCGCCAGCAGCCCGCGGACTAGCGTTAGGACCGGGGAGCTGTTTTTT.

The chain has TRBV20-1 and TRBJ2-5; 15 bases are a match to TRBD2. Germline V gives CDR1 DFQATT, CDR2 SNEGSKA (reference sequence). The V and J ends lost 4 bases and 4 bases, in that order; junction bases with no gene match: 7. The CDR3 contains 16 residues. The CDR3 loop reads CSAKWGLAGGIETQYF. For the CDR3, the DNA is TGCAGTGCTAAGTGGGGACTAGCGGGGGGAATAGAGACCCAGTACTTC.

The rearrangement uses TRBV18 and TRBJ2-7, with TRBD2 matching 10 bases. The germline V gene encodes CDR1 KGHSH and CDR2 LQKENI. The CDR3 is 16 residues long. The ends lost 2 bases at V and 3 bases at J; junction bases unmatched: 7. CDR3 DNA: TGTGCCAGCTCACCAGGGGGACTAGCGACAGACTACGAGCAGTACTTC. This gives the protein CASSPGGLATDYEQYF.

This chain joins TRBV27 and TRBJ2-5; a weak D match, TRBD1 (6 bases). V gave up 3 bases and J gave up 4 bases, with 15 bases separating them. Germline V CDR1 and CDR2: MNHEY, SMNVEV (reference sequence). The length of the CDR3 is 15 residues. CDR3 nucleotides: TGTGCCAGCAGTTTCAGGGGCAGCTCGCGAGAGACCCAGTACTTC. Translated, it gives CASSFRGSSRETQYF.

The rearrangement joins TRBV10-3 to TRBJ2-5, with 11 positions matching TRBD2. Trimming cost V 6 bases and J 3 bases; bases outside gene matches: 3. Germline V lookup: CDR1 ENHRY, CDR2 SYGVKD. CDR3 length: 14 amino acids. The CDR3 DNA reads as TGTGCCATCAGGAGGGGACTAGCGGAAGAGACCCAGTACTTC. The encoded protein is CAIRRGLAEETQYF.

The chain combines TRBV5-1 with TRBJ1-4; unclear D gene. The CDR3 contains 14 residues. The germline CDR1 and CDR2 sequences are SGHRS and YFSETQ. Trimming left V 8 bases short and J 0 bases short, with 11 bases between. As DNA, the CDR3 is TGCGCCAGTTCCGACCGCTCAACTAATGAAAAACTGTTTTTT. Protein: CASSDRSTNEKLFF.

The V and J genes are TRBV20-1 and TRBJ1-6; 9 bases are a match to TRBD1. CDR1 DFQATT and CDR2 SNEGSKA come from the germline V gene (reference sequence). This CDR3 has 15 residues. With V trimmed by 1 base and J by 9 bases, 7 bases remained unmatched. For the CDR3, the DNA is TGCAGTGCTAGAGTAGGGGGACAGGGTCGTTCACCCCTCCACTTT. Amino acids: CSARVGGQGRSPLHF.

This CDR3 is CSVGSDGNTIYF. The CDR3 DNA follows: TGCAGCGTTGGCTCGGATGGAAACACCATATATTTT. V gene TRBV29-1 combines with J gene TRBJ1-3; D gene ambiguous. CDR1 is SQVTM, CDR2 ANQGSEA, per germline. Trimming stripped 4 bases from V and 3 bases from J, with 7 bases between. This CDR3 contains 12 residues.

The chain is built from TRBV20-1 and TRBJ1-5; TRBD1 aligns across 9 bases. V lost 5 bases to trimming and J lost 1 base; unmatched junction nucleotides: 3. In germline, CDR1 is DFQATT, CDR2 SNEGSKA (reference sequence). The CDR3 spans 14 residues. The DNA for the CDR3 is TGCAGTGCTCCGACAGGGGGGAGCAATCAGCCCCAGCATTTT. It codes for CSAPTGGSNQPQHF.

This clonotype was picked up a small number of times. The chain is built from TRBV6-2 or TRBV6-3 and TRBJ2-7, with D perhaps TRBD2 (5 bases). CDR1 and CDR2 (germline): MNHEY, SVGEGT. The ends were cut back, 7 bases at V and 3 bases at J, with 19 bases in the middle. The CDR3 is made up of 15 amino acids. The CDR3 DNA is TGTGCCAGCACTCAACTAGGACGGTCGGACTACGAGCAGTACTTC. Its translation: CASTQLGRSDYEQYF.

CDR3 protein: CASREGITNYGYTF. The DNA for the CDR3 is TGTGCCAGCAGGGAGGGAATAACTAACTATGGCTACACCTTC. The V call is TRBV6-5, the J call TRBJ1-2; D not resolved. V lost 6 bases, J lost 0 bases, and 11 bases lay in between. This CDR3 is 14 amino acids long. Per the germline V gene, CDR1 is MNHEY and CDR2 is SVGAGI.

This chain links TRBV6-2 or TRBV6-3 with TRBJ2-4; the match to TRBD1 covers 7 bases. V gave up 6 bases and J gave up 1 base; unmatched junction bases: 3. CDR1 MNHEY and CDR2 SVGEGT come from the germline V gene. The CDR3 has 14 amino acids. CDR3 residues: CASSPDRAKNIQYF. The CDR3 DNA is TGTGCCAGCAGCCCGGACAGGGCCAAAAACATTCAGTACTTC.

The chain links TRBV6-2 or TRBV6-3 to TRBJ1-1; possibly TRBD1 for D (5 bases). The V end was cut by 3 bases, the J end by 3 bases, with 20 bases between. The length of the CDR3 is 17 residues. The V gene's germline CDR1 is MNHEY and CDR2 SVGEGT. The CDR3 nucleotides read TGTGCCAGCAGTTATAACGCAGGGAAGGCCGGGGACACTGAAGCTTTCTTT. Residues: CASSYNAGKAGDTEAFF.

This clonotype was found once. The chain uses TRBV20-1 and TRBJ2-3, with 8 bases identical to TRBD1. Germline CDR1 and CDR2: DFQATT and SNEGSKA (reference sequence). The CDR3 runs 14 residues. Trimming took 6 bases from V and 3 from J; bases not matched to a gene: 8. CDR3 nucleotide sequence: TGCAGTGCCCCCCACCAGGGGGCGACAGATACGCAGTATTTT. Amino acid sequence: CSAPHQGATDTQYF.

The V call is TRBV11-1, the J call TRBJ1-2; the D is unclear. V was trimmed by 5 bases and J by 0 bases, leaving 10 bases between them. CDR1 is SGHAT and CDR2 is FQDESV in the germline V gene (reference sequence). CDR3 length: 14 residues. CDR3 nucleotide sequence: TGTGCCAGCAGCCCGCGGCAGTCTAACTATGGCTACACCTTC. Translating gives CASSPRQSNYGYTF.

The J gene is TRBJ1-1, the V gene TRBV5-4; 10 bases align to TRBD1. The CDR3 spans 16 residues. The junction had 9 bases not matched to a gene; V was cut back by 6 bases and J by 1 base. Germline loops: CDR1 SGHNT, CDR2 YYREEE (reference sequence). The CDR3 region is CASTLRQGAWNTEAFF. The CDR3 DNA follows: TGTGCCAGCACCCTGCGACAGGGGGCTTGGAACACTGAAGCTTTCTTT.

The chain links TRBV28 to TRBJ1-3; D is unclear. Per germline, CDR1 MDHEN and CDR2 SYDVKM. This CDR3 spans 17 amino acids. Between the trimmed V and J ends, which lost 5 bases and 2 bases, there was a span of 19 bases. CDR3 bases: TGTGCCAGCAGTGCAACTGGACTGATCGGTACTGGAAACACCATATATTTT. This gives the protein CASSATGLIGTGNTIYF.

This clonotype was observed once. The chain carries TRBV6-5 and TRBJ2-2; 8 bases align to TRBD1. V dropped 5 bases and J dropped 5; count of bases not matched to a gene: 7. Germline assignment: CDR1 MNHEY and CDR2 SVGAGI. The CDR3 has 15 residues. CDR3 DNA: TGTGCCAGCAGTCGCGGACAGGGATGGACCGGGGAGCTGTTTTTT. It yields the protein CASSRGQGWTGELFF.

V and J are TRBV20-1 and TRBJ1-5; TRBD1 agrees at 7 bases. This CDR3 is 15 amino acids long. V lost 1 base, J lost 7 bases, and 10 bases stayed unmatched. Germline CDR1 and CDR2: DFQATT and SNEGSKA (reference sequence). CDR3 sequence: CSARATGRSGQPQHF. CDR3 bases: TGCAGTGCTAGAGCGACAGGGAGGTCGGGACAGCCCCAGCATTTT.